Described below is a single T cell receptor beta chain sequence and its context. Germline loops: CDR1 MNHNS, CDR2 SASEGT. CDR3 length equals 14 residues. After removal of 6 bases from V and 4 bases from J, the junction contained 5 bases not matched to a gene. Using immunoSEQ multiplex PCR, the repertoire was profiled, and TCRdb retains in-frame clones only, with some absent. This sample has approximately 46,000 clones, with around 83% found just once. The data were taken from a study of radiotherapy plus CTLA-4 blockade in lung cancer. Alongside CTLA-4 blockade with ipilimumab, patients with chemo-refractory metastatic non-small-cell lung cancer received focal radiation.

V usage is TRBV6-1 and J usage is TRBJ2-7, with 11 bases lining up with TRBD1. The TCR comes from a human donor with non-small cell lung cancer whose response to radiotherapy plus ipilimumab could not be evaluated. This material consisted of peripheral blood, taken from a patient treated with radiotherapy plus ipilimumab. The CDR3 reads CASSRDRGGYEQYF. For the CDR3, the DNA is TGTGCCAGCAGCCGGGACAGGGGGGGGTACGAGCAGTACTTC.